This T cell receptor (beta chain) was found in a study of T cell changes during pregnancy in multiple sclerosis. Method: immunoSEQ multiplex PCR; TCRdb's copy keeps in-frame clones and lacks some. The table lists approximately 44,000 clones, roughly nine tenths of them singletons. CDR1 and CDR2 from the germline V gene are KGHSH and LQKENI. The V segment lost 3 bases and the J segment 4 bases; nucleotides outside the gene matches: 4. This CDR3 contains 14 residues. The clonotype comes from a female donor with multiple sclerosis, enrolled in a pregnancy study. Sequences were derived from CD4+ T cells from peripheral blood mononuclear cells, sampled before pregnancy. The gene calls are TRBV18 and TRBJ2-5, with TRBD1 matching over 8 bases. The CDR3 spells CASSPYGQGETQYF. The CDR3 coding sequence is TGTGCCAGCTCACCTTACGGACAGGGAGAGACCCAGTACTTC. The variable domain in full, with the rest retrieved from reference TRBV18 and TRBJ2-5, is NAGVMQNPRHLVRRRGQEARLRCSPMKGHSHVYWYRQLPEEGLKFMVYLQKENIIDESGMPKERFSAEFPKEGPSILRIQQVVRGDSAAYFCASSPYGQGETQYFGPGTRLLVL.